Below, 32 T cell receptor beta chains from the same sample are listed, as sequenced in a study of blood T cell repertoires in COVID-19. This table comes from immunoSEQ multiplex PCR, and its TCRdb copy is limited to in-frame clones, with some not included. The table lists over 110,000 clones, 65% to 90% of them singletons. Sequencing used peripheral blood. Every receptor here comes from a human donor in a cohort sampled during active COVID-19.

The chain employs TRBV19 and TRBJ1-5, with D perhaps TRBD1 (5 bases). The length of the CDR3 is 16 residues. CDR1 and CDR2 from the germline V gene are LNHDA and SQIVND (reference sequence). The V and J ends lost 5 bases and 7 bases respectively, with 21 bases between them. The CDR3 DNA reads TGTGCCAGTAGTCCACGACAGACGCAATTAGCCCAGCCCCAGCATTTT. Its translation: CASSPRQTQLAQPQHF.

In this sample, this clone turned up a few times. This rearrangement joins TRBV5-6 to TRBJ2-7; perhaps TRBD2 as D (6 bases). V was clipped by 0 bases and J by 5 bases, with 9 bases between them. Germline assignment: CDR1 SGHDT and CDR2 YYEEEE. CDR3 length equals 13 residues. The CDR3 sequence: CASSLVGGDEQYF. For the CDR3, the DNA is TGTGCCAGCAGCTTGGTGGGCGGGGACGAGCAGTACTTC. Looking up the rest from reference TRBV5-6 and TRBJ2-7 gives the full variable domain: DAGVTQSPTHLIKTRGQQVTLRCSPKSGHDTVSWYQQALGQGPQFIFQYYEEEERQRGNFPDRFSGHQFPNYSSELNVNALLLGDSALYLCASSLVGGDEQYFGPGTRLTVT.

The chain carries TRBV7-9 and TRBJ2-1, with TRBD2 identical over 8 bases. This CDR3 is built from 14 residues. V gave up 1 base and J gave up 10 bases; unmatched junction bases: 6. CDR1 and CDR2 (germline): SEHNR, FQNEAQ (reference sequence). In nucleotides, the CDR3 is TGTGCCAGCAGCTTAGAGATGGTAGCGGGGGAGCAGTTCTTC. Its protein is CASSLEMVAGEQFF. The full variable domain, in which reference TRBV7-9 and TRBJ2-1 provide the parts outside the CDR3, is DTGVSQNPRHKITKRGQNVTFRCDPISEHNRLYWYRQTLGQGPEFLTYFQNEAQLEKSRLLSDRFSAERPKGSFSTLEIQRTEQGDSAMYLCASSLEMVAGEQFFGPGTRLTVL.

V usage is TRBV7-9 and J usage is TRBJ2-3; 8 positions agree with TRBD1. Germline-derived CDR1 and CDR2 are SEHNR and FQNEAQ (reference sequence). CDR3 length: 14 amino acids. Trimming cost V 6 bases and J 4 bases; bases outside gene matches: 6. The CDR3 region has the DNA TGTGCCAGCAGTCCGGACAGGGCACCAGATACGCAGTATTTT. Translated: CASSPDRAPDTQYF.

This rearrangement joins TRBV11-3 to TRBJ2-1, with 11 bases lining up with TRBD2. The germline CDR1 and CDR2 sequences are SGHNT and YENEEA. V lost 5 bases, J lost 6 bases, and 3 bases stayed unmatched. The CDR3 spans 14 residues. The DNA of the CDR3 is TGTGCCAGCAGCGCCGGACTAGCGGGCAATGAGCAGTTCTTC. It specifies CASSAGLAGNEQFF. The full variable domain, its missing parts supplied by reference TRBV11-3 and TRBJ2-1, is EAGVVQSPRYKIIEKKQPVAFWCNPISGHNTLYWYLQNLGQGPELLIRYENEEAVDDSQLPKDRFSAERLKGVDSTLKIQPAELGDSAVYLCASSAGLAGNEQFFGPGTRLTVL.

This clone was seen only a few times. The gene calls are TRBV27 and TRBJ2-7, with TRBD2 matching 9 bases. J was trimmed by 0 bases and V by 0 bases; bases with no gene match: 9. This CDR3 comprises 18 residues. Per germline, CDR1 MNHEY and CDR2 SMNVEV (reference sequence). The CDR3: CASSLSLPLAGYSYEQYF. CDR3 bases: TGTGCCAGCAGTTTATCCCTCCCCCTAGCGGGATACTCCTACGAGCAGTACTTC.

V gene TRBV28 combines with J gene TRBJ2-7; D gene uncertain. CDR3 length: 13 residues. The germline V and J ends were trimmed by 2 bases and 3 bases, with 8 bases remaining between them. Germline V CDR1 and CDR2: MDHEN, SYDVKM. CDR3 DNA sequence: TGTGCCAGCAGTTTAGGGCTCCTCTACGAGCAGTACTTC. Its translation is CASSLGLLYEQYF.

This chain joins TRBV2 and TRBJ2-7, with 8 positions matching TRBD1. CDR1 and CDR2 from the germline V gene are SNHLY and FYNNEI. CDR3 size: 14 residues. Trimming took 1 base from V and 2 from J; bases not matched to a gene: 1. The CDR3 DNA reads TGTGCCAGCAGTGAAGGGGACAGGACCTACGAGCAGTACTTC. It encodes CASSEGDRTYEQYF.

The chain links TRBV3-1 (or the pseudogene TRBV3-2) to TRBJ2-7; possibly TRBD2 for D (6 bases). The CDR3 covers 13 residues. Trimming left V 4 bases short and J 4 bases short, with 11 bases between. Looked up from germline, CDR1 is LGHDT and CDR2 is YNNKEL (reference sequence). DNA of the CDR3: TGTGCCAGCAGCCTGACTAGGGAGTACGAGCAGTACTTC. Translated, it gives CASSLTREYEQYF.

The chain combines TRBV5-6 with TRBJ2-7; the match to TRBD1 covers 9 bases. The ends lost 2 bases at V and 2 bases at J; junction bases unmatched: 11. This CDR3 comprises 17 residues. Germline V gene data show CDR1 as SGHDT and CDR2 as YYEEEE. DNA of the CDR3: TGTGCCAGCAGCTTACCGGGACAGGGTGGCCTAACCTACGAGCAGTACTTC. The encoded protein is CASSLPGQGGLTYEQYF.

The CDR3 nucleotides are TGTGCCACCAGTTGGCTAGCCCAGACCGGGGAGCTGTTTTTT. It yields the protein CATSWLAQTGELFF. V and J are TRBV24-1 and TRBJ2-2, with D tentatively TRBD2 (5 bases). Germline V gene data show CDR1 as KGHDR and CDR2 as SFDVKD. V was clipped by 6 bases and J by 5 bases, with 12 bases between them. This CDR3 is built from 14 residues.

CDR3 bases: TGTGCCAGCAGCGTAAGTGGGAGCCAAGAGACCCAGTACTTC. Amino acid sequence: CASSVSGSQETQYF. V usage is TRBV9 and J usage is TRBJ2-5, with a possible D match to TRBD2 (5 bases). Germline CDR1 and CDR2: SGDLS and YYNGEE. The CDR3 totals 14 residues. The V and J ends lost 1 base and 1 base respectively, with 8 bases between them.

The J gene is TRBJ1-6, the V gene TRBV19; the D gene is possibly TRBD1 (6 bases). Trimming shortened V by 5 bases and J by 5 bases, and 25 bases separated the two germline ends. CDR3 length equals 19 residues. Germline V gene lookup returns CDR1 LNHDA and CDR2 SQIVND (reference sequence). The DNA for the CDR3 is TGTGCCAGTAGTCTTGTGTACTACACAGGGCCTAACAATAATTCACCCCTCCACTTT. Encoded protein: CASSLVYYTGPNNNSPLHF.

This chain uses TRBV24-1 with TRBJ2-3; the match to TRBD2 covers 9 bases. Germline V lookup: CDR1 KGHDR, CDR2 SFDVKD. Trimming took 2 bases from V and 9 from J; bases not matched to a gene: 11. There are 16 residues in the CDR3. The CDR3 bases are TGTGCCACCAGTGATTCCCTTCGCGGGAGGGCCGCGACGCAGTATTTT. Protein sequence: CATSDSLRGRAATQYF.

This chain connects TRBV9 to TRBJ2-5; 7 bases align to TRBD1. Unmatched junction bases numbered 8, after V lost 0 bases and J lost 6 bases. CDR1 SGDLS and CDR2 YYNGEE come from the germline V gene. CDR3 size: 15 residues. CDR3 nucleotides: TGTGCCAGCAGCGTAGAGGGGACAGTAACGAAGACCCAGTACTTC. It codes for CASSVEGTVTKTQYF.

The rearrangement links TRBV6-1 to TRBJ2-2, with D tentatively TRBD2 (6 bases). The CDR3 covers 17 residues. V lost 2 bases and J lost 5, with 18 bases in between. Germline V gene sequence: CDR1 MNHNS, CDR2 SASEGT. CDR3 loop: CASSEPPWGGGTGELFF. The CDR3 DNA follows: TGTGCCAGCAGTGAACCGCCATGGGGAGGCGGAACCGGGGAGCTGTTTTTT.

V usage is TRBV19 and J usage is TRBJ2-7; 9 positions agree with TRBD1. V trimming: 5 bases; J trimming: 2 bases; junction bases outside the gene matches: 7. Germline loops: CDR1 LNHDA, CDR2 SQIVND (reference sequence). The CDR3 has 15 amino acids. The CDR3 loop is CASSRVQGATYEQYF. For the CDR3, the DNA is TGTGCCAGTAGTCGGGTACAGGGGGCCACCTACGAGCAGTACTTC.

The chain couples TRBV29-1 to TRBJ2-7; TRBD1 is a possible D gene (5 bases). Germline CDR1 reads SQVTM; CDR2 reads ANQGSEA. The V end lost 0 bases, the J end lost 4 bases, and 13 bases lay between the germline ends. The CDR3 runs 14 residues. CDR3 nucleotides: TGCAGCGTTGAAGAAGGGGAAAGGGGTTACGAGCAGTACTTC. Protein sequence: CSVEEGERGYEQYF.

The rearrangement uses TRBV7-8 and TRBJ1-1; 12 nucleotides line up with TRBD1. With V trimmed by 1 base and J by 6 bases, 12 bases remained unmatched. CDR1 is SGHVS and CDR2 is FQNEAQ in the germline V gene. The CDR3 runs 18 residues. Written as DNA, the CDR3 is TGTGCCAGCAGCTTAGTGGCCGGGACAGGGGGCAGGTTGGCTGAAGCTTTCTTT. Translated: CASSLVAGTGGRLAEAFF.

The J gene is TRBJ2-1, the V gene TRBV28, with D unresolved. The CDR3 runs to 13 residues. Trimming left V 5 bases short and J 4 bases short, with 9 bases between. CDR1 and CDR2 from the germline V gene are MDHEN and SYDVKM. This chain's CDR3 is CASSPLEYNEQFF. CDR3 nucleotides: TGTGCCAGCAGTCCTTTAGAATACAATGAGCAGTTCTTC.

The J gene is TRBJ2-1, the V gene TRBV6-6; 10 bases match TRBD1. CDR1 is MNHNY, CDR2 SVGAGI, per germline (reference sequence). This CDR3 region has 13 residues. V lost 6 bases, J lost 7 bases, and 3 bases stayed unmatched. The CDR3, as DNA: TGTGCCAGCAGAACGGGACAGGGGAATGAGCAGTTCTTC. Its translation: CASRTGQGNEQFF.

The rearrangement uses TRBV6-2 or TRBV6-3 and TRBJ1-6, with TRBD1 identical over 7 bases. The CDR3 runs 17 residues. V lost 2 bases, J lost 3 bases, and 7 bases stayed unmatched. CDR1 MNHEY and CDR2 SVGEGT come from the germline V gene. The CDR3 here is CASSYTGTDDYNSPLHF. The DNA for the CDR3 is TGTGCCAGCAGTTACACTGGGACAGACGACTATAATTCACCCCTCCACTTT.

V usage is TRBV28 and J usage is TRBJ1-2, with D possibly TRBD1 on 5 matching bases. From germline, CDR1 is MDHEN and CDR2 SYDVKM. Trimming shortened V by 3 bases and J by 5 bases, and 10 bases separated the two germline ends. The CDR3 spans 13 residues. CDR3 amino acids: CASSFRQGYGYTF. The CDR3 DNA follows: TGTGCCAGCAGTTTCCGGCAGGGTTATGGCTACACCTTC.

A few counts support this clone. The J gene is TRBJ2-3, the V gene TRBV7-9, with TRBD2 matching over 7 bases. J gave up 3 bases and V 5 bases, and 8 bases lay outside the gene matches. Germline V lookup: CDR1 SEHNR, CDR2 FQNEAQ (reference sequence). The CDR3 covers 15 residues. The chain's CDR3 is CASSRLGTNTDTQYF. The CDR3 DNA sequence: TGTGCCAGCAGCCGGTTGGGGACTAATACAGATACGCAGTATTTT.

This clone was seen a single time. V usage is TRBV9 and J usage is TRBJ1-4; tentative D call: TRBD1 (6 bases). The V and J ends lost 3 bases and 4 bases respectively, with 10 bases between them. The V gene's germline CDR1 is SGDLS and CDR2 YYNGEE. The CDR3 length is 14 residues. Here the CDR3 reads CASSATGYNEKLFF. In DNA, the CDR3 is TGTGCCAGCAGCGCCACAGGGTATAATGAAAAACTGTTTTTT.

This clone has more than one count but fewer than ten. V usage is TRBV7-2 and J usage is TRBJ2-1; D is possibly TRBD1 (6 bases). The V end lost 8 bases, the J end lost 3 bases, and 11 bases lay between the germline ends. CDR3 length: 13 residues. In germline, CDR1 is SGHTA, CDR2 FQGNSA. The CDR3 coding sequence is TGTGCCAGCGGTGTCAGGGGCTACAATGAGCAGTTCTTC. Its protein is CASGVRGYNEQFF.

This chain connects TRBV15 to TRBJ2-7; D is possibly TRBD1 (6 bases). V was clipped by 2 bases and J by 0 bases, with 20 bases between them. There are 18 residues in the CDR3. CDR1 LNHNV and CDR2 YYDKDF come from the germline V gene (reference sequence). The CDR3 DNA reads TGTGCCACCAGCAGACCTAAATTGGGGACATCGAGCTCCTACGAGCAGTACTTC. Amino acid sequence: CATSRPKLGTSSSYEQYF.

In its sample, this clone is medium-sized. V and J are TRBV10-3 and TRBJ2-1, with TRBD1 matching over 11 bases. This CDR3 spans 15 amino acids. The trim removed 10 bases at V and 0 bases at J, leaving 5 bases unmatched. Germline V gene data show CDR1 as ENHRY and CDR2 as SYGVKD. CDR3 in amino acids: CATTGTGGSYNEQFF. In DNA form, the CDR3 reads TGTGCCACAACCGGGACAGGGGGCTCCTACAATGAGCAGTTCTTC.

V gene TRBV24-1 combines with J gene TRBJ2-3, with 9 bases lining up with TRBD2. The CDR3 consists of 16 residues. Losses at the gene ends were 5 bases for V and 5 bases for J; bases not matched to a gene: 10. The germline CDR1 and CDR2 sequences are KGHDR and SFDVKD. The CDR3 spells CATSGGGRAGGDTQYF. The CDR3 nucleotides are TGTGCCACCAGTGGTGGCGGGAGGGCAGGAGGAGATACGCAGTATTTT.

The chain links TRBV9 to TRBJ2-2, with TRBD2 matching 12 bases. In germline, CDR1 is SGDLS, CDR2 YYNGEE. The junction had 11 bases not matched to a gene; V was cut back by 0 bases and J by 2 bases. The CDR3 spans 20 residues. CDR3 protein: CASSVVNPGLAGGNTGELFF. In DNA, the CDR3 is TGTGCCAGCAGCGTAGTTAATCCGGGACTAGCGGGTGGAAACACCGGGGAGCTGTTTTTT.

The V gene is TRBV7-3, the J gene TRBJ2-3, with 8 bases aligning to TRBD2. Trimming removed 3 bases from V and 4 bases from J; junction bases left unmatched: 3. This CDR3 has 14 amino acids. Germline V CDR1 and CDR2: SGHTA, FQGTGA. CDR3 residues: CASSFGRGPDTQYF. CDR3 nucleotides: TGTGCCAGCAGCTTCGGGAGGGGCCCAGATACGCAGTATTTT.

The chain recombines TRBV5-4 with TRBJ2-7; TRBD1 is a possible D gene (6 bases). The CDR3 has 15 residues. Germline-derived CDR1 and CDR2 are SGHNT and YYREEE (reference sequence). The V and J ends lost 4 bases and 3 bases respectively, with 17 bases between them. The CDR3 here is CASSLQGSRGYEQYF. CDR3 nucleotide sequence: TGTGCCAGCAGCCTCCAGGGGAGTCGGGGCTACGAGCAGTACTTC.